A single sample is the source of the 20 T cell receptor beta chains below, sequenced in a study of blood T cell repertoires in COVID-19. Some clones are missing from TCRdb's copy, which holds only in-frame ones; the method was immunoSEQ multiplex PCR. The sample holds about 220,000 clones, over 75% seen once. The sample taken for sequencing was PBMCs or T cells enriched from blood (not recorded which). These receptors all come from a woman in her sixties who had recovered from COVID-19.

The rearrangement uses TRBV27 and TRBJ1-3; maybe TRBD1 (5 bases). Trimming took 8 bases from V and 0 from J, leaving 20 bases between them. Germline CDR1 and CDR2: MNHEY and SMNVEV (reference sequence). The CDR3 loop spans 17 amino acids. The CDR3 region is CASSRDRGGFSGNTIYF. CDR3 nucleotides: TGTGCCAGCTCTCGAGACCGGGGGGGATTCTCTGGAAACACCATATATTTT.

The gene calls are TRBV12-5 and TRBJ2-3; TRBD2 is a possible D gene (5 bases). The CDR3 is 13 amino acids. The V gene lost 9 bases and the J gene lost 4 bases, with 14 bases spanning the gap. Germline lookup yields CDR1 LGHNT and CDR2 FRNRAP. The CDR3 sequence is CASLIGEADTQYF. The CDR3 coding sequence is TGTGCTAGCCTAATCGGGGAAGCAGATACGCAGTATTTT.

This sequence joins TRBV7-8 and TRBJ1-2; possibly TRBD1 for D (5 bases). The CDR3 length is 15 residues. Looked up from germline, CDR1 is SGHVS and CDR2 is FQNEAQ. V lost 1 base, J lost 3 bases, and 12 bases lay in between. This CDR3 is CASSLGGRVDYGYTF. In nucleotides, the CDR3 is TGTGCCAGCAGCTTAGGGGGCAGGGTGGACTATGGCTACACCTTC.

CDR3 nucleotide sequence: TGTGCCAGTAGTTTTGGAGGGGTTACTAACTATGGCTACACCTTC. Translation: CASSFGGVTNYGYTF. J is TRBJ1-2 and V is TRBV19; the D gene is possibly TRBD1 (5 bases). With 5 bases removed from V and 0 bases from J, the gap between germline ends came to 13 bases. Germline lookup yields CDR1 LNHDA and CDR2 SQIVND (reference sequence). The CDR3 extends over 15 amino acids.

This chain joins TRBV27 and TRBJ1-2; 7 nucleotides align to TRBD1. V trimming: 5 bases; J trimming: 8 bases; junction bases outside the gene matches: 8. Germline loops: CDR1 MNHEY, CDR2 SMNVEV (reference sequence). This CDR3 contains 13 residues. Written as DNA, the CDR3 is TGTGCCAGCAGTCCGACAGGGCGGCGCGGCTACACCTTC. The encoded protein is CASSPTGRRGYTF.

This chain connects TRBV9 to TRBJ2-3; the match to TRBD2 covers 7 bases. Germline CDR1 reads SGDLS; CDR2 reads YYNGEE. V lost 4 bases to trimming and J lost 1 base; unmatched junction nucleotides: 6. This CDR3 spans 15 amino acids. The CDR3 protein is CASSWDAGGTDTQYF. The CDR3 DNA reads as TGTGCCAGCAGCTGGGACGCGGGGGGCACAGATACGCAGTATTTT.

The J gene is TRBJ1-1, the V gene TRBV6-4; D perhaps matches TRBD1 (6 bases). V lost 5 bases and J lost 5, with 15 bases in between. In germline, CDR1 is MRHNA, CDR2 SNTAGT. CDR3 size: 14 residues. The CDR3 sequence: CASSTGQSSTEAFF. CDR3 DNA sequence: TGTGCCAGCAGTACCGGACAGTCTAGTACTGAAGCTTTCTTT.

The chain employs TRBV27 and TRBJ1-1; a possible D gene is TRBD1 (6 bases). The CDR3 loop spans 12 amino acids. Germline CDR1 MNHEY, CDR2 SMNVEV (reference sequence). Trimming left V 8 bases short and J 4 bases short, with 11 bases between. The CDR3 DNA reads TGTGCCAGCGGGTTGACAGGCACTGAAGCTTTCTTT. Amino acid sequence: CASGLTGTEAFF.

The chain carries TRBV6-6 and TRBJ1-4; no firm D call. Trimming removed 3 bases from V and 8 bases from J, with 13 bases in between. The CDR3 has 14 amino acids. Germline CDR1 reads MNHNY; CDR2 reads SVGAGI (reference sequence). The CDR3 here is CASSYGEFREKLFF. CDR3 sequence (DNA): TGTGCCAGCAGTTATGGAGAGTTCCGCGAAAAACTGTTTTTT.

This chain uses TRBV5-8 with TRBJ2-7; D may be TRBD2 (6 bases). Germline V gives CDR1 SGHTS, CDR2 YDEGEE. V was shortened by 3 bases and J by 3 bases, with 19 bases between the two germline ends. This CDR3 comprises 16 residues. CDR3 protein: CASSSRIGRGNYEQYF. The CDR3 DNA follows: TGTGCCAGCAGCTCGAGGATCGGACGCGGGAACTACGAGCAGTACTTC.

The rearrangement joins TRBV9 to TRBJ1-2; D gene unclear. V shed 0 bases and J shed 8 bases, with 17 bases lying between them. Germline CDR1 is SGDLS and CDR2 is YYNGEE. This CDR3 contains 15 residues. The CDR3 DNA is TGTGCCAGCAGCGTAGACCCCGTGACAACTGAAGGCTACACCTTC. This sequence encodes CASSVDPVTTEGYTF.

The genes are TRBV6-5 and TRBJ2-7, with 9 positions matching TRBD2. The CDR3 covers 13 residues. J was trimmed by 4 bases and V by 6 bases; bases with no gene match: 4. Germline values: CDR1 MNHEY, CDR2 SVGAGI. CDR3 in amino acids: CASRMAGGYEQYF. The CDR3 DNA follows: TGTGCCAGCAGGATGGCGGGAGGGTACGAGCAGTACTTC.

The chain uses TRBV6-5 and TRBJ2-7, with D hard to call. This CDR3 has 15 amino acids. Germline CDR1 and CDR2: MNHEY and SVGAGI. Trimming removed 0 bases from V and 3 bases from J, with 12 bases in between. The CDR3 sequence is CASSYSSDLLYEQYF. The DNA of the CDR3 is TGTGCCAGCAGTTACTCCAGCGACCTCCTCTACGAGCAGTACTTC.

The chain is built from TRBV19 and TRBJ2-1; D may be TRBD2 (6 bases). The germline V gene encodes CDR1 LNHDA and CDR2 SQIVND (reference sequence). There are 12 residues in the CDR3. Trimming shortened V by 6 bases and J by 9 bases, and 12 bases separated the two germline ends. The CDR3 sequence: CASRAGGAEQFF. For the CDR3, the DNA is TGTGCCAGTAGGGCCGGAGGGGCTGAGCAGTTCTTC.

The CDR3 region has the DNA TGTGCCAGCAGTCCGACAGTCTCATCCTACGAGCAGTACTTC. Translating gives CASSPTVSSYEQYF. This chain uses TRBV27 with TRBJ2-7; TRBD1 is a possible D gene (5 bases). Germline lookup yields CDR1 MNHEY and CDR2 SMNVEV (reference sequence). Trimming removed 5 bases at V and 1 base at J, with 12 bases between. The CDR3 sequence is 14 residues long.

The rearrangement uses TRBV6-5 and TRBJ2-2; perhaps TRBD1 as D (6 bases). Trimming cost V 2 bases and J 5 bases, with 9 bases left between them. CDR1 and CDR2 from the germline V gene are MNHEY and SVGAGI. This CDR3 comprises 14 residues. CDR3 nucleotide sequence: TGTGCCAGCAGTTACCGCACAGGGACCGGGGAGCTGTTTTTT. Amino acid sequence: CASSYRTGTGELFF.

The chain joins TRBV25-1 to TRBJ2-7; D might be TRBD1 (6 bases). V was clipped by 2 bases and J by 6 bases, with 11 bases between them. Germline CDR1 MGHDK, CDR2 SYGVNS. This CDR3 spans 13 amino acids. The CDR3 region is CASSERGKPEQYF. The CDR3 region has the DNA TGTGCCAGCAGTGAAAGGGGGAAGCCCGAGCAGTACTTC.

V gene TRBV18 combines with J gene TRBJ1-5; D is undetermined. V was clipped by 2 bases and J by 7 bases, with 15 bases between them. Germline V gene sequence: CDR1 KGHSH, CDR2 LQKENI. The CDR3 consists of 15 residues. The CDR3 loop reads CASSPTTVETQPQHF. The DNA for the CDR3 is TGTGCCAGCTCACCAACCACAGTCGAGACACAGCCCCAGCATTTT. The variable domain in full, completed from reference TRBV18 and TRBJ1-5, reads NAGVMQNPRHLVRRRGQEARLRCSPMKGHSHVYWYRQLPEEGLKFMVYLQKENIIDESGMPKERFSAEFPKEGPSILRIQQVVRGDSAAYFCASSPTTVETQPQHFGDGTRLSIL.

This clone was seen a single time. The chain joins TRBV29-1 to TRBJ1-1, with 9 bases identical to TRBD1. Unmatched junction bases numbered 4, after V lost 5 bases and J lost 3 bases. The germline V gene has CDR1 SQVTM and CDR2 ANQGSEA. The CDR3 has 13 amino acids. CDR3 bases: TGCAGCGTTATTAGGACAGGGGACACTGAAGCTTTCTTT. It encodes CSVIRTGDTEAFF.

The chain joins TRBV19 to TRBJ1-6; TRBD1 is a possible D gene (5 bases). This CDR3 comprises 15 residues. Germline CDR1 LNHDA, CDR2 SQIVND (reference sequence). V was cut by 4 bases and J by 4 bases, with 11 bases left in between. The CDR3 DNA sequence: TGTGCCAGTAGTACAGGGTTCGGATATAATTCACCCCTCCACTTT. Translated: CASSTGFGYNSPLHF.